These T cell receptor beta chains were read from a single sample in a study of spatial heterogeneity in lung cancer. TCRdb re-called the 5' RACE reads with MiXCR, one entry per CDR3 protein. The sample lists tens of thousands of distinct CDR3 sequences; 7% to 9% were seen once. This material consisted of PBMCs, taken at surgery. All receptors derive from a male donor with early-stage non-small cell lung cancer. The CDR3 runs from the conserved cysteine through the conserved F or W. Size values are once, few and many counts, or a class for expanded clones, and some rows have none.

clone_size: few
v_call: TRBV28
cdr3_aa: CASSLGLRSGGTYEQYF

clone_size: few
v_call: TRBV28
cdr3_aa: CASSSGTGGQAFF

clone_size: -
v_call: TRBV10-3
cdr3_aa: CAISEAGEAFF

clone_size: many
v_call: TRBV18
cdr3_aa: CASGTRQRRATNEKLFF

clone_size: many
v_call: TRBV18
cdr3_aa: CASSPPGTGGVETQYF

clone_size: -
v_call: TRBV6-9
cdr3_aa: CASSRSPTYEQYF

clone_size: many
v_call: TRBV25-1
cdr3_aa: CASSEDSFTDTQYF

clone_size: few
v_call: TRBV20-1
cdr3_aa: CSLRVVYSYNEQFF

clone_size: -
v_call: TRBV20-1
cdr3_aa: CSASQGKGTEAFF

clone_size: -
v_call: TRBV2
cdr3_aa: CASNQGGEKLFF

clone_size: few
v_call: TRBV5-1
cdr3_aa: CASSLYGQDYNEQFF

clone_size: many
v_call: TRBV19
cdr3_aa: CASSIVGGGEQFF

clone_size: -
v_call: TRBV5-1
cdr3_aa: CASSLQGMTYEQYF

clone_size: -
v_call: TRBV5-1
cdr3_aa: CASSLLGTEYTEAFF

clone_size: -
v_call: TRBV6-2/TRBV6-3
cdr3_aa: CASNDGGLGHNEQFF

clone_size: -
v_call: TRBV3-1
cdr3_aa: CASSQDPGGSSRGEQFF

clone_size: many
v_call: TRBV21-1
cdr3_aa: CASSKDPGTGEQYF

clone_size: -
v_call: TRBV11-2
cdr3_aa: CASSSLSGRYEQFF

clone_size: few
v_call: TRBV29-1
cdr3_aa: CSVNRGTGELFF

clone_size: many
v_call: TRBV5-1
cdr3_aa: CASSLETSGTDTQYF

clone_size: -
v_call: TRBV9
cdr3_aa: CASSGSVTDTQYF

clone_size: few
v_call: TRBV20-1
cdr3_aa: CSAQRGNQPQHF

clone_size: many
v_call: TRBV20-1
cdr3_aa: CSAIPSGGSYEQYF

clone_size: many
v_call: TRBV20-1
cdr3_aa: CSATPTEFTDTQYF

clone_size: few
v_call: TRBV12-3/TRBV12-4
cdr3_aa: CASSLSRGVEAFF

clone_size: many
v_call: TRBV10-3
cdr3_aa: CAISGTGAGSETQYF

clone_size: many
v_call: TRBV3-1
cdr3_aa: CASSQDRAGTQFF

clone_size: many
v_call: TRBV19
cdr3_aa: CASSIGWRRVYNEQFF

clone_size: few
v_call: TRBV6-5
cdr3_aa: CASSYSSRTGRETQYF

clone_size: -
v_call: TRBV7-3
cdr3_aa: CASSRNGGETQYF

clone_size: -
v_call: TRBV29-1
cdr3_aa: CSVVWGLNTEAFF

clone_size: -
v_call: TRBV7-9
cdr3_aa: CASSRRGGGITDTQYF

clone_size: -
v_call: TRBV20-1
cdr3_aa: CSARRLASYEQYF

clone_size: -
v_call: TRBV6-1
cdr3_aa: CASSGGVQPQHF